A selection of T cell receptor beta chains follows, all from one sample in a study of cytomegalovirus exposure and HLA in healthy donors. Produced via immunoSEQ multiplex PCR; TCRdb's table is partial and in-frame only. The sample has approximately 220,000 clones, approximately 80% seen once. Input material: PBMCs. These receptors were obtained from a man aged 30 to 39 in good health and CMV-seronegative. Each CDR3 is given with its conserved first and last residue. Fields, in order: D gene, V gene, J gene, clone size, CDR3 protein, CDR3 DNA. A D gene is named only where the DNA matches it firmly. Size is stated for part of the rows, as once, few or many counts, or as a class when the clone is expanded.

>TRBD1|TRBV11-2|TRBJ2-5|-
CASSSTGQNQETQYF
TGTGCCAGCAGCTCAACGGGACAGAACCAAGAGACCCAGTACTTC
>TRBD2|TRBV11-2|TRBJ2-5|-
CASSPSGFQETQYF
TGTGCCAGCAGCCCTAGCGGTTTCCAAGAGACCCAGTACTTC
>TRBD2|TRBV6-5|TRBJ2-5|-
CASSSDLAGGTQYF
TGTGCCAGCAGTAGTGATCTAGCGGGGGGAACCCAGTACTTC
>TRBD2|TRBV7-6|TRBJ2-5|-
CASSSTSGGARRETQYF
TGTGCCAGCAGCTCGACTAGCGGGGGGGCTCGACGGGAGACCCAGTACTTC
>TRBD2|TRBV19|TRBJ2-1|-
CASSMGGDEQFF
TGTGCCAGTAGTATGGGGGGGGATGAGCAGTTCTTC
>TRBD1|TRBV6-1|TRBJ1-5|-
CASSEWRTGYSNQPQHF
TGTGCCAGCAGTGAATGGAGGACAGGCTATAGCAATCAGCCCCAGCATTTT
>-|TRBV6-5|TRBJ2-7|-
CASSSSLSNYEQYF
TGTGCCAGCAGTTCTAGCCTCTCCAACTACGAGCAGTACTTC
>-|TRBV27|TRBJ2-3|-
CASSFLPPDTQYF
TGTGCCAGCAGTTTCCTACCCCCAGATACGCAGTATTTT
>TRBD1|TRBV7-9|TRBJ2-3|-
CASSSGQDGSPTQYF
TGTGCCAGCAGCTCCGGACAGGATGGGTCTCCTACGCAGTATTTT
>TRBD1|TRBV6-4|TRBJ1-6|-
CASSDGTGGSPLHF
TGTGCCAGCAGTGACGGGACAGGGGGCTCACCCCTCCACTTT
>TRBD1|TRBV6-4|TRBJ1-5|-
CASFNRGVNQPQHF
TGTGCCAGCTTTAACAGGGGGGTGAATCAGCCCCAGCATTTT
>TRBD1|TRBV7-9|TRBJ2-3|-
CASSGNTLTGVGTDTQYF
TGTGCCAGCAGCGGCAATACTCTCACAGGGGTAGGGACAGATACGCAGTATTTT
>-|TRBV28|TRBJ1-5|once
CASSWDNPEPQPQHF
TGTGCCAGCAGTTGGGACAACCCAGAGCCTCAGCCCCAGCATTTT
>-|TRBV7-2|TRBJ1-2|-
CASSLSGPGGYTF
TGTGCCAGCAGCTTGAGCGGACCGGGGGGCTACACCTTC
>TRBD1|TRBV6-5|TRBJ1-6|once
CASSYTRTGSHSPLHF
TGTGCCAGCAGTTACACCAGGACAGGGAGTCATTCACCCCTCCACTTT
>TRBD1|TRBV28|TRBJ1-1|-
CASTLPGQGALNHKAFF
TGTGCCAGCACCCTTCCGGGACAGGGGGCGCTTAATCACAAAGCTTTCTTT
>TRBD1|TRBV28|TRBJ2-7|-
CASSFAGTGNEQYF
TGTGCCAGCAGTTTCGCCGGGACAGGTAACGAGCAGTACTTC
>-|TRBV7-2|TRBJ2-1|-
CASSSTHGGEQFF
TGTGCCAGCAGCTCAACGCACGGGGGAGAGCAGTTCTTC
>TRBD1|TRBV28|TRBJ1-4|-
CASSTRGQPNEKLFF
TGTGCCAGCAGCACACGGGGACAGCCTAATGAAAAACTGTTTTTT
>TRBD1|TRBV28|TRBJ2-4|-
CASQGATRDLAKNIQYF
TGTGCCAGCCAGGGGGCTACCAGGGACCTAGCCAAAAACATTCAGTACTTC
>-|TRBV4-2|TRBJ2-7|-
CASSQEHRSLYEQYF
TGTGCCAGCAGCCAAGAACACAGGTCCTTATACGAGCAGTACTTC
>-|TRBV14|TRBJ2-1|-
CASSPRDTSFLGQFF
TGTGCCAGCAGCCCCCGGGATACTAGCTTTTTGGGTCAGTTCTTC
>TRBD1|TRBV28|TRBJ2-7|-
CASSLGQGNEQYF
TGTGCCAGCAGTTTAGGACAGGGGAACGAGCAGTACTTC
>TRBD1|TRBV7-9|TRBJ2-1|-
CASLALGGTGGNEQFF
TGTGCCAGCTTAGCTCTGGGAGGGACAGGGGGCAATGAGCAGTTCTTC
>TRBD2|TRBV15|TRBJ2-1|-
CATSSRTSGAVEQFF
TGTGCCACCAGCAGTCGTACTAGCGGGGCGGTTGAGCAGTTCTTC